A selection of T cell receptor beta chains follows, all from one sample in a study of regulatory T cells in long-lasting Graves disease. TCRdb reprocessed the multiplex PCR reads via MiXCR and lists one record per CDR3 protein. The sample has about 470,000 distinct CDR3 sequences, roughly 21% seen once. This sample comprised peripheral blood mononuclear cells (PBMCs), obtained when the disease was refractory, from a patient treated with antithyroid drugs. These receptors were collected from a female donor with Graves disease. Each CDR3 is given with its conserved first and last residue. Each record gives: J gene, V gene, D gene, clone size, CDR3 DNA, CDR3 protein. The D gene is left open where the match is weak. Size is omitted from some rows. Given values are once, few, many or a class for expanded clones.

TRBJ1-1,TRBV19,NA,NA,TGTGCCAGTAGTCCAACAGGGAGGAGTACGACTGAAGCTTTCTTT,CASSPTGRSTTEAFF
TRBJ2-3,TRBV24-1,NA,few,TGTGCCACCAGTGATTTGTCGCAGGGAGCGGCTAGCACAGATACGCAGTATTTT,CATSDLSQGAASTDTQYF
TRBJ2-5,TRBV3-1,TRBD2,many,TGTGCCAGCAGCCAGAACCACCAGGGAGGGGAGACCCAGTACTTC,CASSQNHQGGETQYF
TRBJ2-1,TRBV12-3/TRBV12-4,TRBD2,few,TGTGCCAGCAGTTCCGGGACTAGCAGCAACAATGAGCAGTTCTTC,CASSSGTSSNNEQFF
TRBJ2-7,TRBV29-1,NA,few,TGCAGCGTTGAAGAACATCCGTCTTACGAGCAGTACTTC,CSVEEHPSYEQYF
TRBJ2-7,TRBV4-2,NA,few,TGTGCCAGCAGCCAACTAACAGGCTACGAGCAGTACTTC,CASSQLTGYEQYF
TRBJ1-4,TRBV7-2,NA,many,TGTGCCAGCAGCCGCCCGGGACTTGGGAATGAAAAACTGTTTTTT,CASSRPGLGNEKLFF
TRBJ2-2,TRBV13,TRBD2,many,TGTGCCAGCAGCTTAGGGCTAGCGGCGAACACCGGGGAGCTGTTTTTT,CASSLGLAANTGELFF
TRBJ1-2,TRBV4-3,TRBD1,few,TGCGCCAGCAGCCACTCGATCCGGGACAGGGCTGGCTACACCTTC,CASSHSIRDRAGYTF
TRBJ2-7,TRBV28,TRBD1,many,TGTGCCAGCAAACCGGGACAGGATCCCTACGAGCAGTACTTC,CASKPGQDPYEQYF
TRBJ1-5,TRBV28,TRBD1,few,TGTGCCAGCAGCAGGGGGGACAGGGCGGCTCAGCCCCAGCATTTT,CASSRGDRAAQPQHF
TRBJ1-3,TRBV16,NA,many,TGTGCCAGCGAAGGAGCGGGGCCTCTTGGAAACACCATATATTTT,CASEGAGPLGNTIYF
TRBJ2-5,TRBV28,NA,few,TGTGCCAGCAGTCCCCCCCCCCCGGACAGTAGGTTAGAGACCCAGTACTTC,CASSPPPPDSRLETQYF
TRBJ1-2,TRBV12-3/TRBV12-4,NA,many,TGTGCCAGCAGTTCCCGACAGTTTCGAAGCTATGGCTACACCTTC,CASSSRQFRSYGYTF
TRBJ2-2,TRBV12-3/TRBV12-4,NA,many,TGTGCCAGCAGCCTGGGACGGGCGAACACCGGGGAGCTGTTTTTT,CASSLGRANTGELFF
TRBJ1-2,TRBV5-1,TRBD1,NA,TGCGCCAGCAGCTCACCGACGGAGACAGGGAACCTACCAAGTACCCATGGCTACACCTTC,CASSSPTETGNLPSTHGYTF
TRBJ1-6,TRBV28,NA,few,TGTGCCAGCAGTGGCGGGGGGTTCCTCGGGAATTCACCCCTCCACTTT,CASSGGGFLGNSPLHF
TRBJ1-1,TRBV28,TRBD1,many,TGTGCCAGCAGTCCGTACAGGGGACGGTGGACTGAAGCTTTCTTT,CASSPYRGRWTEAFF
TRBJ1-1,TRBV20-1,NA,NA,TGCAGTGCTAGAACAGCTACGGGGTACATGAACACTGAAGCTTTCTTT,CSARTATGYMNTEAFF
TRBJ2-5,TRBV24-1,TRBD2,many,TGTGCCACCAGTGAAACTAGCGGCCGAGAGACCCAGTACTTC,CATSETSGRETQYF
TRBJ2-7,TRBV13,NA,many,TGTGCCAGCAGCTTAGGCGGGAGCTTTCACGAGCAGTACTTC,CASSLGGSFHEQYF
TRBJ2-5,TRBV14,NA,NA,TGTGCCGGCAGCGCTCAGTGGGGAAGCTCCCAAGAGACCCAGTACTTC,CAGSAQWGSSQETQYF
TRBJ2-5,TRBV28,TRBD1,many,TGTGCCAGCAGTACCACAGGACAGGGGTTGAAGACCCAGTACTTC,CASSTTGQGLKTQYF
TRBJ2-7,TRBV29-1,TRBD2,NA,TGCAGCGCAGTAGAGGGCGGGAGAGCTTCGGGGGAGCAGTCCTTC,CSAVEGGRASGEQSF
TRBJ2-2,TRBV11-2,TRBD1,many,TGTGCCAGCAGCACCTACCGGACAGGGAGAGAGGCCGGGGAGCTGTTTTTT,CASSTYRTGREAGELFF
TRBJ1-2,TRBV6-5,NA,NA,TGTGCCAGCAGTTACTCTTACAGGAACTATGGCTACACCTTC,CASSYSYRNYGYTF
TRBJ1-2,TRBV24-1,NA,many,TGTGCCACCAGTGATCCAACCACGGGCGGCTACACCTTC,CATSDPTTGGYTF
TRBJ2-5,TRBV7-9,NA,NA,TGTGCCAGCAGCTTAGGTGGTTCTCCGGTAGAGACCCAGTACTTC,CASSLGGSPVETQYF
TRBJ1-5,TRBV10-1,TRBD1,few,TGCGCCAGCAGAGTTGGACAGGACCTCAATCAGCCCCAGCATTTT,CASRVGQDLNQPQHF
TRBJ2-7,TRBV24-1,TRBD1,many,TGTGCCACCTCAGGGGGCTCCTACGAGCAGTACTTC,CATSGGSYEQYF
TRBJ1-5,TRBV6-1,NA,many,TGTGCCAGCAGCGTCGGGACGGGGAATCAGCCCCAGCATTTT,CASSVGTGNQPQHF
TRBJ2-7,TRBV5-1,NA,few,TGCGCCAGCACCAGGAACTCTTTCTCCTACGAGCAGTACTTC,CASTRNSFSYEQYF
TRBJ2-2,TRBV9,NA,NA,TGTGCCAGCAGCAGGGTTGATACTAACACCGGGGAGCTGTTTTTT,CASSRVDTNTGELFF
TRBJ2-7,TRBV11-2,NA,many,TGTGCCAGCAAACCGGGACAATCAAGGGGCGAGCAGTACTTC,CASKPGQSRGEQYF
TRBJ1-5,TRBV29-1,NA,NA,TGCAGCGCATCAACCGTCGGACAGACCGTGTATTTT,CSASTVGQTVYF
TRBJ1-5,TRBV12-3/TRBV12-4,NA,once,TGTGCCAGCTCACCAAATACGGCAGCTCAGCCCCAGCATTTT,CASSPNTAAQPQHF
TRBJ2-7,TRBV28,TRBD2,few,TGTGCCAGCCTGGGGCTAGCGGGAAGGGTCGAGCAGTACTTC,CASLGLAGRVEQYF
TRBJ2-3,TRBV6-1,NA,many,TGTGCCAGCAGTATGGGGGGTTTTACAGATACGCAGTATTTT,CASSMGGFTDTQYF
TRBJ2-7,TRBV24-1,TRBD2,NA,TGTGCCACCAGTGAGGGGGGGTCGTGGGAGCAGTACTTC,CATSEGGSWEQYF
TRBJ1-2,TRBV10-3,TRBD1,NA,TGTGCCACCCGACAGGGGAACTATGGCTACACCTTC,CATRQGNYGYTF
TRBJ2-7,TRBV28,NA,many,TGTGCCAGCAGTTTTACCTTGGGCTACGAGCAGTACTTC,CASSFTLGYEQYF
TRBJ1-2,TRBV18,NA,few,TGTGCCAGCTCACCCTCCGGGACGTTATATGGCTACACCTTC,CASSPSGTLYGYTF
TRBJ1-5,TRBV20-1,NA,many,TGCAGTGCTAGGAATAGCAATCAGCCCCAGCATTTT,CSARNSNQPQHF
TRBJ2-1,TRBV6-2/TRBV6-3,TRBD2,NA,TGTGCCAGCAGTCCACTAGCGGGAGCTCGGAATGAGCAGTTCTTC,CASSPLAGARNEQFF
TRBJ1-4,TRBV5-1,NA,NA,TGCGCCAGCAGCATTGGTCCCCTAGACAGAGCAACTAATGAAAAACTGTTTTTT,CASSIGPLDRATNEKLFF
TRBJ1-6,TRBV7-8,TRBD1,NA,TGTGCCAGCAGCTACAGGGGACTTGGAAATTCACCCCTCCACTTT,CASSYRGLGNSPLHF